One and the same sample provided the 14 T cell receptor beta chains below, sequenced in a study of human T cells and chemical hapten exposure. TCRdb called the 5' RACE reads again in MiXCR, with one record for every CDR3 protein. The data show about 140,000 distinct CDR3 sequences, with 4.1% seen just once and roughly 1.4% held by the top ten. Extraction yielded total RNA from whole blood (unfractionated). These receptors all come from a female donor in good health.

This clonotype occurred many times. This chain connects TRBV3-1 to TRBJ1-5; D unresolved. With 1 base removed from V and 7 bases from J, the gap between germline ends came to 14 bases. The V gene's germline CDR1 is LGHDT and CDR2 YNNKEL (reference sequence). The CDR3 length is 15 residues. The CDR3 protein is CASSQGLQSRQPQHF. CDR3 DNA sequence: TGTGCCAGCAGCCAAGGACTTCAGAGCCGCCAGCCCCAGCATTTT.

This clonotype appeared many times. The chain carries TRBV20-1 and TRBJ2-1, with 11 bases lining up with TRBD2. This CDR3 contains 16 residues. The ends lost 5 bases at V and 3 bases at J; junction bases unmatched: 9. Germline loops: CDR1 DFQATT, CDR2 SNEGSKA (reference sequence). The CDR3 coding sequence is TGCAGTGCTCGCGAAGCTAGCGGGGGGAACTACAATGAGCAGTTCTTC. It is translated as CSAREASGGNYNEQFF.

This clonotype was counted at least ten times. This rearrangement joins TRBV6-2 or TRBV6-3 to TRBJ1-4; D is ambiguous. Trimming pared 0 bases from V and 8 bases from J, leaving 7 bases between. CDR3 length: 13 residues. Germline CDR1 and CDR2: MNHEY and SVGEGT. The CDR3 sequence is CASSYSSLEKLFF. The CDR3 DNA reads as TGTGCCAGCAGTTACTCCTCTTTGGAAAAACTGTTTTTT.

This clonotype was seen many times. The chain couples TRBV28 to TRBJ2-7; 7 bases map to TRBD2. The V segment lost 5 bases and the J segment 3 bases; nucleotides outside the gene matches: 16. Germline CDR1 is MDHEN and CDR2 is SYDVKM. There are 17 residues in the CDR3. The CDR3 here is CASSIPYGRGGGYEQYF. The CDR3 region has the DNA TGTGCCAGCAGTATCCCCTATGGACGCGGCGGGGGCTACGAGCAGTACTTC. Looking up the rest from reference TRBV28 and TRBJ2-7 gives the full variable domain: DVKVTQSSRYLVKRTGEKVFLECVQDMDHENMFWYRQDPGLGLRLIYFSYDVKMKEKGDIPEGYSVSREKKERFSLILESASTNQTSMYLCASSIPYGRGGGYEQYFGPGTRLTVT.

This clonotype was observed many times. V is TRBV13 and J is TRBJ2-7; TRBD2 matches 11 bases. The CDR3 has 15 residues. Unmatched junction bases numbered 10, after V lost 5 bases and J lost 7 bases. The germline V gene encodes CDR1 PRHDT and CDR2 FYEKMQ (reference sequence). CDR3 residues: CASSPRTSGGEEQYF. DNA of the CDR3: TGTGCCAGCAGCCCCCGTACTAGCGGGGGTGAGGAGCAGTACTTC.

This clonotype was found many times. One end of the junction does not line up with germline, which may come from a read error. The gene calls are TRBV12-3 or TRBV12-4 and TRBJ2-7, with 7 bases that match TRBD1. The CDR3 runs to 15 residues. The CDR3 spells CASSQGQVVSSEQYF. CDR3 DNA: TGTGCCAGCAGTCAAGGACAGGTTGTTTCCTCCGAGCAGTACTTC.

Many counts were recorded for this clonotype. J is TRBJ2-3 and V is TRBV29-1, with 7 bases identical to TRBD1. Germline V gene lookup returns CDR1 SQVTM and CDR2 ANQGSEA. The CDR3 has 14 amino acids. V was clipped by 4 bases and J by 4 bases; unmatched bases: 8. The CDR3: CSVGGTVSADTQYF. The CDR3 bases are TGCAGCGTTGGGGGGACAGTATCCGCAGATACGCAGTATTTT.

This clonotype was recorded many times. The J gene is TRBJ1-1, the V gene TRBV28; TRBD1 matches 7 bases. CDR3 size: 13 residues. The germline V gene has CDR1 MDHEN and CDR2 SYDVKM. J gave up 5 bases and V 6 bases, and 6 bases lay outside the gene matches. CDR3 sequence reads: CASRETGATEAFF. As DNA, the CDR3 is TGTGCCAGCAGAGAAACAGGGGCTACTGAAGCTTTCTTT.

This clonotype was detected many times. The CDR3 coding sequence is TGTGCCTGGAGTGAGGGGTCTGGCTACACCTTC. Amino acid sequence: CAWSEGSGYTF. V and J are TRBV30 and TRBJ1-2, with D possibly matching TRBD1 (5 bases). V was shortened by 1 base and J by 7 bases, with 7 bases between the two germline ends. CDR3 length equals 11 residues. Germline CDR1 and CDR2: GTSNPN and SVGIG (reference sequence).

This clonotype was found many times. The gene calls are TRBV6-2 or TRBV6-3 and TRBJ1-6; D is ambiguous. This CDR3 contains 13 residues. V was cut by 3 bases and J by 10 bases, with 10 bases left in between. Germline V gene sequence: CDR1 MNHEY, CDR2 SVGEGT. In nucleotides, the CDR3 is TGTGCCAGCAGTTATTTTCCCAACTCACCCCTCCACTTT. Amino acid sequence: CASSYFPNSPLHF.

In its sample, this clonotype was seen many times. V is TRBV20-1 and J is TRBJ2-7; possible D gene TRBD2, 7 bases. This CDR3 has 22 amino acids. CDR1 and CDR2 (germline): DFQATT, SNEGSKA (reference sequence). The V end was cut by 0 bases, the J end by 3 bases, with 36 bases between. The DNA of the CDR3 is TGCAGTGCTAGAGAAGCTTTATTACGTGGGGGGGCCGTCGGTGTTGGGGTCTACGAGCAGTACTTC. This encodes CSAREALLRGGAVGVGVYEQYF.

This clonotype was picked up many times. The chain joins TRBV12-3 or TRBV12-4 to TRBJ1-1, with D possibly TRBD1 on 5 matching bases. Trimming cost V 2 bases and J 3 bases, with 13 bases left between them. The CDR3 is 15 residues long. The CDR3 spells CASSLRVKGYTEAFF. CDR3 bases: TGTGCCAGCAGTTTAAGGGTGAAGGGGTACACTGAAGCTTTCTTT.

Ten or more counts support this clonotype. The rearrangement joins TRBV5-1 to TRBJ1-2; TRBD1 agrees at 7 bases. The CDR3 is 14 residues long. V trimming: 0 bases; J trimming: 8 bases; junction bases outside the gene matches: 7. Germline values: CDR1 SGHRS, CDR2 YFSETQ. CDR3 in DNA: TGCGCCAGCAGCTTGGGACAGGGTATCGGGGGCTACACCTTC. It encodes CASSLGQGIGGYTF.

For this clonotype: This clone may be a read error of a much larger clone one base away. The chain couples TRBV18 to TRBJ2-3; D uncertain. V lost 8 bases and J 2 bases, leaving 5 bases between the germline ends. Per germline, CDR1 KGHSH and CDR2 LQKENI. This CDR3 has 11 amino acids. CDR3 DNA: TGTGCCAGCCAGGCCACAGATACGCAGTATTTT. Encoded protein: CASQATDTQYF.